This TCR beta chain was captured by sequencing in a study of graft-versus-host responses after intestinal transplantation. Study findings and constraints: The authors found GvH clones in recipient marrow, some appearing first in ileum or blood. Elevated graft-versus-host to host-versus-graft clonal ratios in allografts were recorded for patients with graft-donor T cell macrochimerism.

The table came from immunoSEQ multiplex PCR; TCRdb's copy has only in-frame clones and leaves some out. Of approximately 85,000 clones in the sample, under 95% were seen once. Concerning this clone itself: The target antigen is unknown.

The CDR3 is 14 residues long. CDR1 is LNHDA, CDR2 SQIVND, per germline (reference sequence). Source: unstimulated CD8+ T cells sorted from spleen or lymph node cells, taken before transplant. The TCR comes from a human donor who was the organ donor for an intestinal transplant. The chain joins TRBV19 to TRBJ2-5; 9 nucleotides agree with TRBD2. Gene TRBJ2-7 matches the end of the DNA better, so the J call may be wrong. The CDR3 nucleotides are TGTGCCAGTAGTATGGCTAGCGGGGCCTACGAGCAGTACTTC. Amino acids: CASSMASGAYEQYF.